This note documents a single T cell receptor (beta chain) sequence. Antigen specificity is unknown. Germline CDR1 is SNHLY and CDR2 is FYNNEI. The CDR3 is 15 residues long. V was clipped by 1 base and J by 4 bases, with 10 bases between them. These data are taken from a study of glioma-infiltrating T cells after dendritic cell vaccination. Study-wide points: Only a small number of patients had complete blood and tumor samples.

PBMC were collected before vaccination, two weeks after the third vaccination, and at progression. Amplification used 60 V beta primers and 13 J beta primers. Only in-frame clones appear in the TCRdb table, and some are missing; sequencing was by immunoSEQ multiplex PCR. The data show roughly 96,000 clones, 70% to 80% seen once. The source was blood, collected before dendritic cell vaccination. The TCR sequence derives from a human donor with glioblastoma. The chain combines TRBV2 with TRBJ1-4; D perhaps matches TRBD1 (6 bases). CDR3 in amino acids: CASSEERGFNEKLFF. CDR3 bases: TGTGCCAGCAGTGAAGAAAGGGGGTTTAATGAAAAACTGTTTTTT.